A selection of T cell receptor beta chains follows, all from one sample in a study of cytomegalovirus exposure and HLA in healthy donors. Only in-frame clones appear in the TCRdb table, and some are missing; sequencing was by immunoSEQ multiplex PCR. This table has under 200,000 clones, more than 65% appearing once. Input material: PBMCs. Receptors originate from a woman in her forties or fifties in good health and CMV-seronegative. CDR3s include the opening cysteine and the closing phenylalanine or tryptophan. The D gene is left open where the match is weak. Not all rows give a size; the values are once, few, many and, for expanded clones, a class.

j_gene | abundance | len | v_gene | d_gene | CDR3nt | CDR3aa
TRBJ1-1 | NA | 14 | TRBV7-9 | TRBD1 | TGTGCCAGCAGCTTAGCCCTGACAGGGCCTGAAGCTTTCTTT | CASSLALTGPEAFF
TRBJ2-7 | NA | 18 | TRBV11-3 | NA | TGTGCCAGCAGCTCCACCATTTGTTTGGGGGCGAGGGCGTGCGAGCAGTACTTC | CASSSTICLGARACEQYF
TRBJ2-1 | NA | 17 | TRBV11-3 | TRBD2 | TGTGCCAGCAGCACGTCTGGGGGGGGGAGGTCGTACAATGAGCAGTTCTTC | CASSTSGGGRSYNEQFF
TRBJ1-1 | NA | 14 | TRBV9 | NA | TGTGCCAGCAGCGTCGGACTGATGAACACTGAAGCTTTCTTT | CASSVGLMNTEAFF
TRBJ1-1 | NA | 14 | TRBV6-6 | TRBD1 | TGTGCCAGCAGTAAAGGACAGGGGGGCACTGAAGCTTTCTTT | CASSKGQGGTEAFF
TRBJ2-7 | NA | 12 | TRBV29-1 | NA | TGCAGCGTTGGGGTGGGGGGCTACGAGCAGTACTTC | CSVGVGGYEQYF
TRBJ2-7 | NA | 16 | TRBV6-1 | NA | TGTGCCAGCAGTGAAGCGCCGGTACGGGCGGGCTACGAGCAGTACTTC | CASSEAPVRAGYEQYF
TRBJ2-7 | NA | 17 | TRBV19 | TRBD2 | TGTGCCAGTAGTATAAACGGCGGACTAGCGGAGTCCTACGAGCAGTACTTC | CASSINGGLAESYEQYF
TRBJ2-3 | NA | 14 | TRBV27 | NA | TGTGCCAGCAACGGGCTAGCTGGCCCAGATACGCAGTATTTT | CASNGLAGPDTQYF
TRBJ2-1 | few | 15 | TRBV6-4 | TRBD2 | TGTGCCAGCAGTGAAACAGCGGGAGGGCCCGATGAGCAGTTCTTC | CASSETAGGPDEQFF
TRBJ1-1 | NA | 15 | TRBV6-5 | TRBD1 | TGTGCCAGCAGTCGAAGGACAGGGAAGAACACTGAAGCTTTCTTT | CASSRRTGKNTEAFF
TRBJ2-3 | NA | 14 | TRBV6-5 | NA | TGTGCCAGCAGGACACCCCTCAGCACAGATACGCAGTATTTT | CASRTPLSTDTQYF
TRBJ2-3 | once | 15 | TRBV28 | TRBD1 | TGTGCCAGCAGTTTAGGGGGACAGGGCACAGATACGCAGTATTTT | CASSLGGQGTDTQYF
TRBJ2-7 | NA | 15 | TRBV30 | TRBD2 | TGTGCCCTAACCACGCCACTAGCGGCGATCTGGGAGCAGTACTTC | CALTTPLAAIWEQYF
TRBJ2-1 | NA | 16 | TRBV5-1 | TRBD2 | TGCGCCAGCAGCGGGCTAGCGGGAGGACGAGGCAATGAGCAGTTCTTC | CASSGLAGGRGNEQFF
TRBJ2-5 | NA | 15 | TRBV21-1 | NA | TGTGCCAGCAGCAAGGTCAAGCCGTCCGCGAAGACCCAGTACTTC | CASSKVKPSAKTQYF